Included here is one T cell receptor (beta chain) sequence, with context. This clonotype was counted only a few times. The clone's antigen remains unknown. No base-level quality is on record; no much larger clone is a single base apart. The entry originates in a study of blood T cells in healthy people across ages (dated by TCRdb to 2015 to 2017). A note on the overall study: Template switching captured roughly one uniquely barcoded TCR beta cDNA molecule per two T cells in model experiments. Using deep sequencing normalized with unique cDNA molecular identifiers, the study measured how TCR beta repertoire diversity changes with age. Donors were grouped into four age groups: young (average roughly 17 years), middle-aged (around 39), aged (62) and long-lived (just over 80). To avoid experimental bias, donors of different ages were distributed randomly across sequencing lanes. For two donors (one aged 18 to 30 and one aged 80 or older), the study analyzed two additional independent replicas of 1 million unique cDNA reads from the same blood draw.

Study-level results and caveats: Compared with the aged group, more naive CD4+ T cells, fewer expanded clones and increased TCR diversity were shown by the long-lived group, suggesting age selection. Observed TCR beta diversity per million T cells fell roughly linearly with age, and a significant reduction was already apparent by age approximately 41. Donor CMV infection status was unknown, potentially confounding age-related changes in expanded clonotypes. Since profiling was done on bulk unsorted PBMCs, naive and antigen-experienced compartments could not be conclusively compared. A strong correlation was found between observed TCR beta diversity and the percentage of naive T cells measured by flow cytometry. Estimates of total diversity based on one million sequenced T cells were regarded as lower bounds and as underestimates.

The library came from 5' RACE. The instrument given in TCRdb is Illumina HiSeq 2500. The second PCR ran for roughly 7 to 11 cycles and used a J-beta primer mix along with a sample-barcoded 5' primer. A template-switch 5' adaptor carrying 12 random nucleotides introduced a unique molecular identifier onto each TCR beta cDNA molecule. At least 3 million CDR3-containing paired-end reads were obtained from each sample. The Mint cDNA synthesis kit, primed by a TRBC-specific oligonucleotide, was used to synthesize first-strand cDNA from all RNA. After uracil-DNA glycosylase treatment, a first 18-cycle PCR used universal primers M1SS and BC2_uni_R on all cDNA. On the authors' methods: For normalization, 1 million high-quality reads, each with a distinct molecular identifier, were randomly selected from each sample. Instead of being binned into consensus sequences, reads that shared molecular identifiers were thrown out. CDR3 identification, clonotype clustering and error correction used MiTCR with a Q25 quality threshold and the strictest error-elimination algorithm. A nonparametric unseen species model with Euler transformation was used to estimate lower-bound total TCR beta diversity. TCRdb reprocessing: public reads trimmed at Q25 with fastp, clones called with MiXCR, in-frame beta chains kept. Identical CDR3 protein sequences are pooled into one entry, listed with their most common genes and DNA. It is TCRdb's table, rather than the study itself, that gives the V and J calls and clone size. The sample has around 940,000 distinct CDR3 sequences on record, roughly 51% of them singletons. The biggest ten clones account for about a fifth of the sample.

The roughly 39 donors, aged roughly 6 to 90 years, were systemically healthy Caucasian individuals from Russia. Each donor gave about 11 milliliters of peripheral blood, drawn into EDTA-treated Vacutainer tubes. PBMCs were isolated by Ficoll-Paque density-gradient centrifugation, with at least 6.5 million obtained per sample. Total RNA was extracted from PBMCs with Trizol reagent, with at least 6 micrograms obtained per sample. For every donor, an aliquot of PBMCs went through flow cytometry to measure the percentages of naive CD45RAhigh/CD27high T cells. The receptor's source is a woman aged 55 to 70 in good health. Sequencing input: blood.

The nucleotide sequence reads as follows: TGTGCCAGCTCAACCGGGTCGACCTACGAGCAGTACTTC. It specifies CASSTGSTYEQYF. The chain is made from TRBV18 and TRBJ2-7, with no confident D gene call. V is cut by 5 bases and J by 2 bases, and the space between the germline ends is 10 bases. The germline V gene provides CDR1 KGHSH and CDR2 LQKENI. From the cysteine up to the phenylalanine, the CDR3 has a length of 13 residues. The entry retains the CDR3 DNA only, 39 bases that are in frame from base 1.